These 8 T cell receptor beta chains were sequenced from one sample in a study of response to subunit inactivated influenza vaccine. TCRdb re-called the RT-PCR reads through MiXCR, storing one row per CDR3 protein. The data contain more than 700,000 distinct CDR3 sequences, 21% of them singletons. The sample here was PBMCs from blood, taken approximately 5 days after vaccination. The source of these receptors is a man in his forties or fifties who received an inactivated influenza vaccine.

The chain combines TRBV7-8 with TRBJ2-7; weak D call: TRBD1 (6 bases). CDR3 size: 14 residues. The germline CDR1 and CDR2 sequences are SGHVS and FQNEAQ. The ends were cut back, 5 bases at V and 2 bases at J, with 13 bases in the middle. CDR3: CASSTGTNAYEQYF. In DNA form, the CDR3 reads TGTGCCAGCAGCACCGGGACAAATGCCTACGAGCAGTACTTC.

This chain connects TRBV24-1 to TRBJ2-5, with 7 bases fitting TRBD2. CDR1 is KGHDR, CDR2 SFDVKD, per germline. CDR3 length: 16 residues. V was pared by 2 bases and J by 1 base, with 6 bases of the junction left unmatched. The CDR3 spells CATSDWQGGFQETQYF. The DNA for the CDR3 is TGTGCCACCAGTGATTGGCAGGGAGGGTTCCAAGAGACCCAGTACTTC.

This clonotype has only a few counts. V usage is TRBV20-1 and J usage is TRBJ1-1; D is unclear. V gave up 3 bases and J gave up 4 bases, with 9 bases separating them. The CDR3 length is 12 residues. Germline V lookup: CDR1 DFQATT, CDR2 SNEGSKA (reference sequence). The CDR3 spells CSASSRGTEAFF. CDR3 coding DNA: TGCAGTGCTAGCTCCCGGGGCACTGAAGCTTTCTTT.

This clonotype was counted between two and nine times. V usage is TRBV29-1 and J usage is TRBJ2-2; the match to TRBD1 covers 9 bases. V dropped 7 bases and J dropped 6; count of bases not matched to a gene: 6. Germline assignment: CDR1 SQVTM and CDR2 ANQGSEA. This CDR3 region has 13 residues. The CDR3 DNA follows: TGCAGCGGGGGACAGGGTTTCGCCGGGGAGCTGTTTTTT. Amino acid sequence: CSGGQGFAGELFF.

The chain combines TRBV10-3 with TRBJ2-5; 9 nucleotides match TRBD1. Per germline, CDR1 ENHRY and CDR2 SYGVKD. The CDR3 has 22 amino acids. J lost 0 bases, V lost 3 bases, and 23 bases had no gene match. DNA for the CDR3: TGTGCCATCAGTGATATGGGAAATACGGACAGGGGCGAATATGAACACCAAGAGACCCAGTACTTC. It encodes CAISDMGNTDRGEYEHQETQYF.

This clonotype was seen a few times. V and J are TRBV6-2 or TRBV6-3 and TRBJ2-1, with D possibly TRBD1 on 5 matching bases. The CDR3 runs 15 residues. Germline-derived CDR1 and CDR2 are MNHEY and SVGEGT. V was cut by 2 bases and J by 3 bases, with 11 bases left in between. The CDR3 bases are TGTGCCAGCAGTTACAGGGGTAGAGGCTACAATGAGCAGTTCTTC. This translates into CASSYRGRGYNEQFF.

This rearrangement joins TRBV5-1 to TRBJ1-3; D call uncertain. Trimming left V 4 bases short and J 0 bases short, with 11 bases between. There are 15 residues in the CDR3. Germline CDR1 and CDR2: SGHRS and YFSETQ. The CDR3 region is CASSPPDSSGNTIYF. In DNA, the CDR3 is TGCGCCAGCAGCCCCCCGGATAGCTCTGGAAACACCATATATTTT.

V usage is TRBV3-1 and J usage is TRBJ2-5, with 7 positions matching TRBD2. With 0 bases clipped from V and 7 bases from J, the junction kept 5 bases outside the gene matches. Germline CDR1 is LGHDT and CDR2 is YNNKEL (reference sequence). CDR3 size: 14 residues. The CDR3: CASSQDQTGGTQYF. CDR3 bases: TGTGCCAGCAGCCAAGATCAGACGGGGGGGACCCAGTACTTC.